This TCR beta chain originates from a study of blood T cell repertoires in COVID-19. On the study more broadly: Specimens from acute and convalescent COVID-19 originated in the United States, Italy and Spain.

This clone was seen a handful of times. With 3 bases removed from V and 2 bases from J, the gap between germline ends came to 11 bases. Germline-derived CDR1 and CDR2 are DFQATT and SNEGSKA (reference sequence). The CDR3 runs 14 residues. Per the original data handling: For nucleated cells, counts were estimated from reference gene primer amplification. Libraries were prepared by immunoSEQ multiplex PCR; TCRdb keeps only in-frame clonotypes and omits some of them. V, J and clone size are those of that table, while D and trimming were read from the DNA. Altogether roughly 120,000 clones are present, about 80% being singletons, with the ten largest covering about 6.6%.

The sequence derives from a woman between 50 and 59 years old with acute or convalescent COVID-19. The sample taken for sequencing was peripheral blood. The chain uses TRBV20-1 and TRBJ1-3; no reliable D call. The CDR3 spells CSASPRQTGNTIYF. CDR3 nucleotides: TGCAGTGCTAGTCCTCGCCAGACTGGAAACACCATATATTTT.